This is a list of T cell receptor beta chains from one sample in a study of cytomegalovirus exposure and HLA in healthy donors. Assay used: immunoSEQ multiplex PCR; TCRdb lists only in-frame clones, some missing. Seen here are 100,000 to 120,000 clones, around 87% observed once, and the top ten hold approximately 1.5%. Sequencing input: PBMCs. The receptors derive from a woman aged 25 to 39 in good health and CMV-seropositive. Each CDR3 is given with its conserved first and last residue. The D gene is left open where the match is weak. Size values are once, few and many counts, or a class for expanded clones, and some rows have none.

>TRBJ2-5|TRBD1|.|TRBV11-2
TGTGCCAGCAGCTTAGGGAGGACAGGATACCAAGAGACCCAGTACTTC
CASSLGRTGYQETQYF
>TRBJ2-5|TRBD1|.|TRBV9
TGTGCCAGCAGCGTAGACGGACAGGGGAGGGAGGAGACCCAGTACTTC
CASSVDGQGREETQYF
>TRBJ2-1|.|.|TRBV30
TGTGCCTGGAGTGGACGGGTTCGGGGTGAGCAGTTCTTC
CAWSGRVRGEQFF
>TRBJ2-6|.|.|TRBV2
TGTGCCAGCACGGCGAGAGGGACAATCTCTGGGGCCAACGTCCTGACTTTC
CASTARGTISGANVLTF
>TRBJ2-2|.|.|TRBV19
TGTGCCAGTAGTAAACAGAGCACGAACACCGGGGAGCTGTTTTTT
CASSKQSTNTGELFF
>TRBJ1-1|.|.|TRBV6-5
TGTGCCAGCAGTCTCTCTAGTGTCACTGAAGCTTTCTTT
CASSLSSVTEAFF
>TRBJ2-2|TRBD1|.|TRBV19
TGTGCCAGTAGTGCGCACAGGGGCGGGAACACCGGGGAGCTGTTTTTT
CASSAHRGGNTGELFF
>TRBJ2-2|.|.|TRBV5-4
TGTGCCAGCAGCCCCGGGAAAAGGGGGGGGGAGCTGTTTTTT
CASSPGKRGGELFF
>TRBJ1-2|.|.|TRBV28
TGTGCCAGCATTGGAGACGCAAGTAACTATGGCTACACCTTC
CASIGDASNYGYTF
>TRBJ2-7|.|.|TRBV19
TGTGCCAGTAGTATAACGGCCAGCGGTGGGTACGAGCAGTACTTC
CASSITASGGYEQYF
>TRBJ1-1|TRBD1|.|TRBV5-4
TGTGCCAGCAGCTTGGAGACAGGGGCCACTGAAGCTTTCTTT
CASSLETGATEAFF
>TRBJ1-2|.|.|TRBV19
TGTGCCACCTACAGGGTTGGCGGCTACACCTTC
CATYRVGGYTF
>TRBJ2-4|.|few|TRBV7-3
TGTGCCAGCAGCTTACCGGGAGACGGCATTCAGTACTTC
CASSLPGDGIQYF
>TRBJ2-5|TRBD2|.|TRBV7-3
TGTGCCAGCAGCTTAGGCGGGAGGCAGCAAGAGACCCAGTACTTC
CASSLGGRQQETQYF
>TRBJ1-5|.|.|TRBV15
TGTGCCACCAGCAGAGATCGTCAGGGGTATCAGCCCCAGCATTTT
CATSRDRQGYQPQHF
>TRBJ2-1|TRBD2|.|TRBV9
TGTGCCAGCAGCGCCCTTAGCGGGGCGAATGCAAATGAGCAGTTCTTC
CASSALSGANANEQFF
>TRBJ2-5|TRBD2|once|TRBV28
TGTGCCAGCAGTTCGGGACTAGCGGGAGAGGCATCCCAAGAGACCCAGTACTTC
CASSSGLAGEASQETQYF
>TRBJ2-1|TRBD2|.|TRBV5-4
TGTGCCAGCAGCTTCCGGGGACTAGCGGGAGGACCCTATGAGCAGTTCTTC
CASSFRGLAGGPYEQFF
>TRBJ1-4|.|.|TRBV5-5
TGTGCCAGCAACACTGGGAGGGAAAATGAAAAACTGTTTTTT
CASNTGRENEKLFF
>TRBJ1-3|.|.|TRBV30
TGTGCCTGCCTGCAGAAAGCTGGAAACACCATATATTTT
CACLQKAGNTIYF
>TRBJ1-5|.|.|TRBV28
TGTGCCAGCAGCCAAGTGGGGGGACGAACTTATAGCAATCAGCCCCAGCATTTT
CASSQVGGRTYSNQPQHF
>TRBJ2-2|.|.|TRBV30
TGTGCCTGGAGGGCTTCCCTCAGTACCGGGGAGCTGTTTTTT
CAWRASLSTGELFF
>TRBJ1-5|TRBD1|.|TRBV5-1
TGCGCCAGCCGGGACAGGGACGGTCAGCCCCAGCATTTT
CASRDRDGQPQHF
>TRBJ1-5|.|.|TRBV19
TGTGCCAGTAGTTCTAGAGGAGCTAGCAATCAGCCCCAGCATTTT
CASSSRGASNQPQHF
>TRBJ2-3|TRBD1|.|TRBV27
TGTGCCAGCGGGGCCCGGACCTCAGGGGGCTTCGTATCAGATACGCAGTATTTT
CASGARTSGGFVSDTQYF
>TRBJ2-7|.|.|TRBV9
TGTGCCAGCAACCCCCAGGGGTTGGGCTACGAGCAGTACTTC
CASNPQGLGYEQYF
>TRBJ2-7|.|.|TRBV30
TGTGCCTGGAGTGTACGTTCTACCTACGAGCAGTACTTC
CAWSVRSTYEQYF
>TRBJ2-1|.|.|TRBV7-9
TGTGCCAGCCTTCCCCGGGACTCAATCTACAATGAGCAGTTCTTC
CASLPRDSIYNEQFF